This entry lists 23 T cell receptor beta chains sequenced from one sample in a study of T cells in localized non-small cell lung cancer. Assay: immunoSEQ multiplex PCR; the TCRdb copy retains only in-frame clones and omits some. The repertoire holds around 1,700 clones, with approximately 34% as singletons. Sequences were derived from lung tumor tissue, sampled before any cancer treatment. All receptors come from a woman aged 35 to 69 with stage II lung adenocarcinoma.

The chain's CDR3 is CASSQGGYTEAFF. The CDR3 region has the DNA TGTGCCAGCAGCCAAGGGGGATACACTGAAGCTTTCTTT. The chain couples TRBV14 to TRBJ1-1; D is undetermined. The CDR3 spans 13 residues. The V end lost 1 base, the J end lost 3 bases, and 6 bases lay between the germline ends. The germline gives CDR1 SGHDN, CDR2 FVKESK.

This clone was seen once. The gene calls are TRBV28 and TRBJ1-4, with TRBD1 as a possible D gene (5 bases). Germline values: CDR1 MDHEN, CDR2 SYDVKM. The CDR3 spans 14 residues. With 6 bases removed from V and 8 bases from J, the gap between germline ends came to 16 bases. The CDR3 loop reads CASSPGQVGEKLFF. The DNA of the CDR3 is TGTGCCAGCAGCCCAGGGCAGGTCGGAGAAAAACTGTTTTTT.

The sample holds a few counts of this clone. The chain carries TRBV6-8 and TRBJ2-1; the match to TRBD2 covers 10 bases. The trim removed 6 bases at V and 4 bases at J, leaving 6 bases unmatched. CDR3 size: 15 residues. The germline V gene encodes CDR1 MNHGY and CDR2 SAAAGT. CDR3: CASSRSGGSYNEQFF. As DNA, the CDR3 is TGTGCCAGCAGCCGTAGCGGGGGGTCGTACAATGAGCAGTTCTTC.

The CDR3 DNA is TGTGCCAGCGAGGGATCCCAGACTGAGAACTATGGCTACACCTTC. As protein: CASEGSQTENYGYTF. V and J are TRBV19 and TRBJ1-2; no clear D gene. V was trimmed by 9 bases and J by 2 bases, leaving 19 bases between them. The CDR3 is 15 amino acids. Germline loops: CDR1 LNHDA, CDR2 SQIVND (reference sequence).

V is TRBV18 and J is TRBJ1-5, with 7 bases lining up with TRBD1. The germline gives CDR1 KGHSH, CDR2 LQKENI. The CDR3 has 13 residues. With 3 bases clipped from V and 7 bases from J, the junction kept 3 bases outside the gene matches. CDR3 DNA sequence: TGTGCCAGCTCACCGGGACAGATACAGCCCCAGCATTTT. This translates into CASSPGQIQPQHF.

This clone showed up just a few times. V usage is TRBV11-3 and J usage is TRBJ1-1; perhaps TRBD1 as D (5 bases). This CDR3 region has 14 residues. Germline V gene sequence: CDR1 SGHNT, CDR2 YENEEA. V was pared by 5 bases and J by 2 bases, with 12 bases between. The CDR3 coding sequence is TGTGCCAGCAGCATCACTCAGGGTAACACTGAAGCTTTCTTT. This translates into CASSITQGNTEAFF.

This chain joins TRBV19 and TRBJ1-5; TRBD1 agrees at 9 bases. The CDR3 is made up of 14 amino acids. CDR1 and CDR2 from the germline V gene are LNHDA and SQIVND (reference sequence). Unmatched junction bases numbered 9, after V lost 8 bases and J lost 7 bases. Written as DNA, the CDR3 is TGTGCCAGTGCGCTTGGGACAGGGAACCAGCCCCAGCATTTT. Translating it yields CASALGTGNQPQHF.

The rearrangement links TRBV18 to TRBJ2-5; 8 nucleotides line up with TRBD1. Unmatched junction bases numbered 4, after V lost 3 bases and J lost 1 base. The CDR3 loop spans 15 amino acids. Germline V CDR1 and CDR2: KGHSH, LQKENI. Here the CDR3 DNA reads TGTGCCAGCTCACCGAGGACAGGGAGCCAAGAGACCCAGTACTTC. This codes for CASSPRTGSQETQYF.

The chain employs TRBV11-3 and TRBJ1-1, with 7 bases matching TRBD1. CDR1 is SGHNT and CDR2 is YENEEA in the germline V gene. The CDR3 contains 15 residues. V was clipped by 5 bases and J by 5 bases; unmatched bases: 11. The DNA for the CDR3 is TGTGCCAGCAGCCAAGGGCAAGGGGGCGCGACTGAAGCTTTCTTT. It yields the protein CASSQGQGGATEAFF.

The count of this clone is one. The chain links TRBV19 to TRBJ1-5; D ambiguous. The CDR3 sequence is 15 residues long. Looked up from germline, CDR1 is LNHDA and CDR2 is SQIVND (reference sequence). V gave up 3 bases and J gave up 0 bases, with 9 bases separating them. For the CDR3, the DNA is TGTGCCAGTAGTATGTGGATTGTTAGCAATCAGCCCCAGCATTTT. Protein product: CASSMWIVSNQPQHF.

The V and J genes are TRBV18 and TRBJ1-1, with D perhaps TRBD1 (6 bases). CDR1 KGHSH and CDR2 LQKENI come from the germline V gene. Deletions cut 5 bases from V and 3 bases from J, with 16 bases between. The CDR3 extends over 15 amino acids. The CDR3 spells CASSFTNRADTEAFF. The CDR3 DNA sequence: TGTGCCAGCTCATTCACTAACAGGGCGGACACTGAAGCTTTCTTT.

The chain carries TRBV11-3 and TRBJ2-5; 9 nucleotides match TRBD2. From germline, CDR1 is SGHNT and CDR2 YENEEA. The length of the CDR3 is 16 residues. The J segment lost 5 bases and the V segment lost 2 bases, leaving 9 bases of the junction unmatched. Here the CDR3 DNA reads TGTGCCAGCAGCTTATGGGGCGGGGGGGCCACGGAGACCCAGTACTTC. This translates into CASSLWGGGATETQYF.

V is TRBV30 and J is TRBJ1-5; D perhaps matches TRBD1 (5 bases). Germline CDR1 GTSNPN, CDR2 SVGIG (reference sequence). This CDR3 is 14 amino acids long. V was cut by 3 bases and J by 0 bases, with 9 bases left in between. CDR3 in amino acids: CAWRGLDSNQPQHF. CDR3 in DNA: TGTGCCTGGAGGGGACTAGATAGCAATCAGCCCCAGCATTTT. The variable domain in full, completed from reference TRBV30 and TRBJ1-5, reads SQTIHQWPATLVQPVGSPLSLECTVEGTSNPNLYWYRQAAGRGLQLLFYSVGIGQISSEVPQNLSASRPQDRQFILSSKKLLLSDSGFYLCAWRGLDSNQPQHFGDGTRLSIL.

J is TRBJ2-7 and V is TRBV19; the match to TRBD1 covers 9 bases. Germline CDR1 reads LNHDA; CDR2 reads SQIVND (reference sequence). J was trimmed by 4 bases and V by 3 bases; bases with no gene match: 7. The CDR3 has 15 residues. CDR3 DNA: TGTGCCAGTAGTATCCAGGGACAGGGAACTTACGAGCAGTACTTC. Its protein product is CASSIQGQGTYEQYF.

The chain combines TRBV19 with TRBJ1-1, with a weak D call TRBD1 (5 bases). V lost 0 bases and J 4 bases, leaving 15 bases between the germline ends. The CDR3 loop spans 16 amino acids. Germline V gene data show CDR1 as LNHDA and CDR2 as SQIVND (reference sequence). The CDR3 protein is CASSIDWRGLGTEAFF. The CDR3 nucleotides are TGTGCCAGTAGTATAGATTGGAGGGGTTTGGGCACTGAAGCTTTCTTT.

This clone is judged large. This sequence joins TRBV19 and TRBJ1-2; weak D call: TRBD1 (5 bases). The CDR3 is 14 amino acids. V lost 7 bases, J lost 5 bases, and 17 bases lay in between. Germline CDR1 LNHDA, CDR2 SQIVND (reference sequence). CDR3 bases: TGTGCCAGTACCCCCCTGGACATAACTTATGGCTACACCTTC. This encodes CASTPLDITYGYTF.

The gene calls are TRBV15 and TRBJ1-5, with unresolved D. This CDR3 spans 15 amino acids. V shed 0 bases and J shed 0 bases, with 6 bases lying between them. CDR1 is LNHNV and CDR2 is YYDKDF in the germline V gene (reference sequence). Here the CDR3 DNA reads TGTGCCACCAGCAGAGATGCATATAGCAATCAGCCCCAGCATTTT. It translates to CATSRDAYSNQPQHF.

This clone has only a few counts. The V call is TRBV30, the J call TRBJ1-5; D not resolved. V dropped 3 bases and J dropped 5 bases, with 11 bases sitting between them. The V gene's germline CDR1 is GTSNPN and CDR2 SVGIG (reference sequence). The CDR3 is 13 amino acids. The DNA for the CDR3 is TGTGCCTGGAGCCCCGACGGAGATCAGCCCCAGCATTTT. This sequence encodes CAWSPDGDQPQHF.

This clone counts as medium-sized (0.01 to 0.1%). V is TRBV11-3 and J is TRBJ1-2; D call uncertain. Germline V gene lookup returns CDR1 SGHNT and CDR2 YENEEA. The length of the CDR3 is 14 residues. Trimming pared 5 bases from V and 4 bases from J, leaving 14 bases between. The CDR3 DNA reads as TGTGCCAGCAGCCCCACACCCGGCGTCTATGGCTACACCTTC. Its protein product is CASSPTPGVYGYTF.

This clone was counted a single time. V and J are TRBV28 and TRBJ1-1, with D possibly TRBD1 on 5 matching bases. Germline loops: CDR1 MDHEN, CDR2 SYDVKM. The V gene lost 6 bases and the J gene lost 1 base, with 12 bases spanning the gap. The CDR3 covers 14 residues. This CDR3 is CASSKRGGNTEAFF. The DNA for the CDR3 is TGTGCCAGCAGCAAACGGGGGGGGAACACTGAAGCTTTCTTT.

The chain's CDR3 is CASSPGKGNLRGYGYTF. CDR3 in DNA: TGTGCCAGCTCACCAGGCAAGGGGAACCTCAGGGGCTATGGCTACACCTTC. The rearrangement joins TRBV18 to TRBJ1-2; TRBD1 is a possible D gene (6 bases). Trimming pared 2 bases from V and 4 bases from J, leaving 20 bases between. The CDR3 consists of 17 residues. Germline V lookup: CDR1 KGHSH, CDR2 LQKENI. The whole variable domain, filled in from reference TRBV18 and TRBJ1-2, reads NAGVMQNPRHLVRRRGQEARLRCSPMKGHSHVYWYRQLPEEGLKFMVYLQKENIIDESGMPKERFSAEFPKEGPSILRIQQVVRGDSAAYFCASSPGKGNLRGYGYTFGSGTRLTVV.

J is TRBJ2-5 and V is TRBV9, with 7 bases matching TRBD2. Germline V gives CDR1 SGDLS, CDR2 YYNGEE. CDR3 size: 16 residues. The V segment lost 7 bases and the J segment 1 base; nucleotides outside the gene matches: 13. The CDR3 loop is CASRPSGATSQETQYF. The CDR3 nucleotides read TGTGCCAGCCGGCCCAGCGGGGCTACGTCCCAAGAGACCCAGTACTTC.

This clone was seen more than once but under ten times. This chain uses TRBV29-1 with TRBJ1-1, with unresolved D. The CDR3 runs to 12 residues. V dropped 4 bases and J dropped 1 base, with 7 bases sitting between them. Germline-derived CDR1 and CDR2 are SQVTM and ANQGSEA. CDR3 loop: CSVVGENTEAFF. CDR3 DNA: TGCAGCGTTGTGGGAGAGAACACTGAAGCTTTCTTT.